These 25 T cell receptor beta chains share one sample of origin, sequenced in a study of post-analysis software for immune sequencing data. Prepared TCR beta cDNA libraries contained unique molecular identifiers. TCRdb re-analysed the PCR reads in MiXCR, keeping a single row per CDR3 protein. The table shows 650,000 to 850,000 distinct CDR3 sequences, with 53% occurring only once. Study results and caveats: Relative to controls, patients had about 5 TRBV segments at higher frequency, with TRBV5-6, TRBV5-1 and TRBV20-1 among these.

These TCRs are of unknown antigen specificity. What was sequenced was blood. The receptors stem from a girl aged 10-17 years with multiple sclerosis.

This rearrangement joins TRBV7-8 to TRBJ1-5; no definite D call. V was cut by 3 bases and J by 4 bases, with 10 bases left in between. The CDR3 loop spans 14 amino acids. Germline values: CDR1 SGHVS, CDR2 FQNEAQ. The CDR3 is CASSLVDPNQPQHF. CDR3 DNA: TGTGCCAGCAGCTTGGTGGATCCGAATCAGCCCCAGCATTTT. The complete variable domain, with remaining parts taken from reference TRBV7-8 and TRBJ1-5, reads GAGVSQSPRYKVAKRGQDVALRCDPISGHVSLFWYQQALGQGPEFLTYFQNEAQLDKSGLPSDRFFAERPEGSVSTLKIQRTQQEDSAVYLCASSLVDPNQPQHFGDGTRLSIL.

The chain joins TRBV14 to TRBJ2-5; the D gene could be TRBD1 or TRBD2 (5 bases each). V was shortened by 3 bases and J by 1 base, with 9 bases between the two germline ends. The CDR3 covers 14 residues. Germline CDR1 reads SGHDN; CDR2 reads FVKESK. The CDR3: CASSHPGRQETQYF. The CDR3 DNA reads TGTGCCAGCAGCCATCCGGGACGCCAAGAGACCCAGTACTTC.

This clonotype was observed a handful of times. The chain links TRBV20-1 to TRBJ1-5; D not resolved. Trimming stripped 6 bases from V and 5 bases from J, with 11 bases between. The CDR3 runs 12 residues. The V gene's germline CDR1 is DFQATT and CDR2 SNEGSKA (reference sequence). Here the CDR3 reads CSATKGDQPQHF. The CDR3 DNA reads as TGCAGTGCCACAAAGGGAGATCAGCCCCAGCATTTT.

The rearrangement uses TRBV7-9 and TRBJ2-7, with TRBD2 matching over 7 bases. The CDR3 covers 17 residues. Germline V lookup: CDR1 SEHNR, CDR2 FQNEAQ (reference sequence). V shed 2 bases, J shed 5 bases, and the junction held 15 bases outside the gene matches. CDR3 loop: CASSLPPLGGERNEQYF. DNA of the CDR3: TGTGCCAGCAGCTTACCGCCCCTGGGAGGGGAGAGGAACGAGCAGTACTTC.

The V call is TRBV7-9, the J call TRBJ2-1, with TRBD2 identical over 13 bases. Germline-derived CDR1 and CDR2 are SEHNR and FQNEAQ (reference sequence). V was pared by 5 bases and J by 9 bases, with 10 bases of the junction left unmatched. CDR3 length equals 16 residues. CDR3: CASSPTSGGIRGEQFF. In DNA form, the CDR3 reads TGTGCCAGCAGCCCGACTAGCGGGGGGATTAGAGGTGAGCAGTTCTTC.

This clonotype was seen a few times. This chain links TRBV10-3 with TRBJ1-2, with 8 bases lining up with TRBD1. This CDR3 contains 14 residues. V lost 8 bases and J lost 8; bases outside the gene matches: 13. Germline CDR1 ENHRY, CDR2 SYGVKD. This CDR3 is CAIHGTGPLGGYTF. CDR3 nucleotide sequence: TGTGCCATCCACGGGACAGGTCCTCTTGGAGGCTACACCTTC.

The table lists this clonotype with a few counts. Here the CDR3 DNA reads TGTGCCAGCAGTGTGCGGCAGCCCACCGGGGAGCTGTTTTTT. Amino acids: CASSVRQPTGELFF. This chain joins TRBV6-4 and TRBJ2-2; no reliable D call. With 4 bases removed from V and 4 bases from J, the gap between germline ends came to 10 bases. Germline V gene data show CDR1 as MRHNA and CDR2 as SNTAGT. This CDR3 spans 14 amino acids.

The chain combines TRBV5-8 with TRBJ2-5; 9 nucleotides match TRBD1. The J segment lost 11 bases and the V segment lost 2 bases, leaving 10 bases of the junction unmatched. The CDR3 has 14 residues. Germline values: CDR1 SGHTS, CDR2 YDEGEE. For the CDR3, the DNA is TGTGCCAGCAGCTTTGGGGACAGGGTGGAGGAGCAGTACTTC. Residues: CASSFGDRVEEQYF.

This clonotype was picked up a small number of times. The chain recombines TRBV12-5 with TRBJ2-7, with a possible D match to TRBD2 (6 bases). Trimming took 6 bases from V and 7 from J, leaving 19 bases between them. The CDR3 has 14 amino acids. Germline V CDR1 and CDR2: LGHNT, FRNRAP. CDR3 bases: TGTGCTAGTGGGGGGGGTTGGTCCTACAATGAGCAGTACTTC. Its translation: CASGGGWSYNEQYF. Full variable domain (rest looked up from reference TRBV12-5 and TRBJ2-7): DARVTQTPRHKVTEMGQEVTMRCQPILGHNTVFWYRQTMMQGLELLAYFRNRAPLDDSGMPKDRFSAEMPDATLATLKIQPSEPRDSAVYFCASGGGWSYNEQYFGPGTRLTVT.

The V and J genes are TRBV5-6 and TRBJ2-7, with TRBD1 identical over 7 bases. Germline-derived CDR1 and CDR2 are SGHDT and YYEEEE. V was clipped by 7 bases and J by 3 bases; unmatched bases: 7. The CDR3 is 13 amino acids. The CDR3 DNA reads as TGTGCCAGCGGCCCGACAGGGCTCTACGAGCAGTACTTC. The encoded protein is CASGPTGLYEQYF.

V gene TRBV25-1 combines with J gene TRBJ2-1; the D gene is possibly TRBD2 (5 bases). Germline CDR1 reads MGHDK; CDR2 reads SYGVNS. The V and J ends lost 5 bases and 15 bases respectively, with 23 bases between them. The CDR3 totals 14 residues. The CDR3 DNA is TGTGCCAGCAGTCCTAGATCGGGGTACCCAAGTCGGTTCTTC. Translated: CASSPRSGYPSRFF.

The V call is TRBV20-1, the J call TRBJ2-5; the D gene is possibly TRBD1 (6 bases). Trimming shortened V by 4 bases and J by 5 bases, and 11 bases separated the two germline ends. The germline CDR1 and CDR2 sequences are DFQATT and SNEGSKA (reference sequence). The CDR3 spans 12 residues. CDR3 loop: CSATGDAETQYF. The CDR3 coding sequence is TGCAGTGCTACAGGGGACGCGGAGACCCAGTACTTC.

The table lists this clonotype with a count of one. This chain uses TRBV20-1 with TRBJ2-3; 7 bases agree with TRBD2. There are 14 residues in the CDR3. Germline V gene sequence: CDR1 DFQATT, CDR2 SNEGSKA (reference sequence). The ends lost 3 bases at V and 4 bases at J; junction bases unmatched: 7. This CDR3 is CSARGDLAADTQYF. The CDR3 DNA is TGCAGTGCTAGGGGGGACCTAGCGGCAGATACGCAGTATTTT.

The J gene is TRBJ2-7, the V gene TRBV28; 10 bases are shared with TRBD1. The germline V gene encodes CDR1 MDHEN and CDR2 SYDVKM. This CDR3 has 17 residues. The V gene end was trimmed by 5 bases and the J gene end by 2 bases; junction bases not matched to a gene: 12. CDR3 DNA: TGTGCCAGCAGTCCCGGGACAGGGGTTTCTCCTGCCTACGAGCAGTACTTC. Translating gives CASSPGTGVSPAYEQYF.

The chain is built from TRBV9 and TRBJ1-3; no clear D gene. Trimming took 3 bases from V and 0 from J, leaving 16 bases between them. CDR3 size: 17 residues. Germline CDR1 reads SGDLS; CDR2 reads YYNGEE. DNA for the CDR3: TGTGCCAGCAGCGCGGGGTCACTGGACGGCTCTGGAAACACCATATATTTT. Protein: CASSAGSLDGSGNTIYF.

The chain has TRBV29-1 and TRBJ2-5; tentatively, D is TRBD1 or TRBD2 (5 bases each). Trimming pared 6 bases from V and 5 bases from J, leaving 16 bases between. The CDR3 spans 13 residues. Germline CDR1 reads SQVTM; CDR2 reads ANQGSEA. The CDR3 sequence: CSVVGQPGETQYF. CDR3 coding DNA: TGCAGCGTCGTGGGGCAACCGGGGGAGACCCAGTACTTC. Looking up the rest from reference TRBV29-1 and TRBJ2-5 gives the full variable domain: SAVISQKPSRDICQRGTSLTIQCQVDSQVTMMFWYRQQPGQSLTLIATANQGSEATYESGFVIDKFPISRPNLTFSTLTVSNMSPEDSSIYLCSVVGQPGETQYFGPGTRLLVL.

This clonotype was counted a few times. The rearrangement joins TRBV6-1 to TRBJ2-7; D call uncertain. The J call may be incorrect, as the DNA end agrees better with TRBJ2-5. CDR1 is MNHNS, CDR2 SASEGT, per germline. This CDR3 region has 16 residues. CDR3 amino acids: CASSAALAIGMETQYF. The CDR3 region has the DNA TGTGCCAGCTCTGCTGCCCTCGCGATTGGTATGGAGACCCAGTACTTC.

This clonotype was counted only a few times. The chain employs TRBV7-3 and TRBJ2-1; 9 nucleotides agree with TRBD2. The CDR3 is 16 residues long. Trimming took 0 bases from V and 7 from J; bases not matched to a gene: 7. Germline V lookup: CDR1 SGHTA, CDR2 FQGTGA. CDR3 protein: CASSLTGLAGINEQFF. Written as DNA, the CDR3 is TGTGCCAGCAGCTTAACAGGGCTAGCGGGGATTAATGAGCAGTTCTTC.

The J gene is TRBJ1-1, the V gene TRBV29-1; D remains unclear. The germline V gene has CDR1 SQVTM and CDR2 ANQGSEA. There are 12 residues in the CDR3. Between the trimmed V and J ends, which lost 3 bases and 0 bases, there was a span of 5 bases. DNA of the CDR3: TGCAGCGTTGATAAGCTGAACACTGAAGCTTTCTTT. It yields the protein CSVDKLNTEAFF.

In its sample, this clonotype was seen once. CDR3 protein: CASSPGGTLNTEAFF. The CDR3 DNA sequence: TGTGCCAGCAGCCCCGGTGGGACACTGAACACTGAAGCTTTCTTT. The V call is TRBV7-3, the J call TRBJ1-1; D perhaps matches TRBD1 (6 bases). Germline assignment: CDR1 SGHTA and CDR2 FQGTGA. V lost 5 bases, J lost 0 bases, and 13 bases lay in between. This CDR3 is built from 15 residues. The full variable domain, rest sourced from reference TRBV7-3 and TRBJ1-1, is GAGVSQTPSNKVTEKGKYVELRCDPISGHTALYWYRQSLGQGPEFLIYFQGTGAADDSGLPNDRFFAVRPEGSVSTLKIQRTERGDSAVYLCASSPGGTLNTEAFFGQGTRLTVV.

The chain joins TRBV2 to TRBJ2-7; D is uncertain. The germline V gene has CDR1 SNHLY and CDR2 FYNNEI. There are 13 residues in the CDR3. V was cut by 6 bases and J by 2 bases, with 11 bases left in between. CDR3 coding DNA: TGTGCCAGCAGGGAACAGCCGCCCTACGAGCAGTACTTC. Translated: CASREQPPYEQYF.

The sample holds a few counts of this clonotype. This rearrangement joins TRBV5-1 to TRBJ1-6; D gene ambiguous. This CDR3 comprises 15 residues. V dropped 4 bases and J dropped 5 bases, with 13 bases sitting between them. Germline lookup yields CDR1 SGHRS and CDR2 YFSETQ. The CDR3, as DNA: TGCGCCAGCAGCACGGAGGGCTTCCATAATTCACCCCTCCACTTT. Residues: CASSTEGFHNSPLHF.

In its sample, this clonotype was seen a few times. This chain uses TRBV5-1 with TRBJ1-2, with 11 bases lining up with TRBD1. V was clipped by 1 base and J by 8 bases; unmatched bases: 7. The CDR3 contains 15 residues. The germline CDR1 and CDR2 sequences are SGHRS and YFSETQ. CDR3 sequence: CASSLTRTGGDGYTF. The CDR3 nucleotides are TGCGCCAGCAGCTTGACCCGGACAGGGGGCGACGGCTACACCTTC.

CDR3 DNA: TGCAGCGTTCTCCGGGACATAACGCTTGAGCAGTTCTTC. Translating gives CSVLRDITLEQFF. The gene calls are TRBV29-1 and TRBJ2-1, with D possibly matching TRBD1 (6 bases). This CDR3 comprises 13 residues. Germline CDR1 is SQVTM and CDR2 is ANQGSEA. The V end lost 5 bases, the J end lost 9 bases, and 17 bases lay between the germline ends.

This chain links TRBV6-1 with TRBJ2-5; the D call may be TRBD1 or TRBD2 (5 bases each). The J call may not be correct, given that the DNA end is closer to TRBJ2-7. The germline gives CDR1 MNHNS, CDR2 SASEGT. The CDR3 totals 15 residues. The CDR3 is CASSEDWGRTYEQYF. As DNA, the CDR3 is TGTGCCAGCAGTGAAGATTGGGGGAGAACCTACGAGCAGTACTTC.